This T cell receptor beta chain was captured by sequencing in a study of T cell repertoires in aging, cancer and after chemotherapy. Overall study context: Patients with glioblastoma brain tumors were sampled before and after temozolomide-based therapy. Approximately 9.6 million TCR reads were in the whole dataset.

Multiplex touch-down PCR with TRB-A/B primers amplified rearranged V-D-J TRB sequences. Each CDR3 protein is one row after TCRdb ran MiXCR on the multiplex PCR reads. This sample yields 7,000 to 10,000 distinct CDR3 sequences, of which roughly 39% are seen a single time; 12% belongs to the top ten. Overall study findings and caveats: Untreated cancer patients had significantly lower blood TCR diversity than age-matched healthy donors. Rebound thymic output was suggested by rising median generation probability during chemotherapy in each cancer cohort.

This clonotype was detected only a few times. No antigen is known for it. Peripheral blood genomic DNA, not sorted cells or RNA, was the template. Looked up from germline, CDR1 is KGHSH and CDR2 is LQKENI. The CDR3 runs 12 residues. V lost 5 bases and J 0 bases, leaving 5 bases between the germline ends. The chain joins TRBV18 to TRBJ2-7; D gene ambiguous. The receptor was isolated from a human donor with a solid tumor. Sequenced input: blood. The CDR3 nucleotides read TGTGCCAGCTCAGGTACCTCCTACGAGCAGTACTTC. It codes for CASSGTSYEQYF.